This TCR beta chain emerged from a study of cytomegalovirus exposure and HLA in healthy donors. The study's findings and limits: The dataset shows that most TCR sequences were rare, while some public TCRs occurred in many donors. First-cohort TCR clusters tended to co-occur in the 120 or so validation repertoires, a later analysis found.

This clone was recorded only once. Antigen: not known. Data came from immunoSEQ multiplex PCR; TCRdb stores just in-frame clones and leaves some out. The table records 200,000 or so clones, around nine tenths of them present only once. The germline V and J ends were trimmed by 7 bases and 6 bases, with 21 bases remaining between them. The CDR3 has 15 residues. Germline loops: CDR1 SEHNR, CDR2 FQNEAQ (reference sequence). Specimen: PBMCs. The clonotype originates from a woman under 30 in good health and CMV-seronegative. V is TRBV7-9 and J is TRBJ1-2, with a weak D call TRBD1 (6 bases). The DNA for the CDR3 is TGTGCCAGCATCAAAGTGGGCACAGGGTTAAATGGCTACACCTTC. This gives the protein CASIKVGTGLNGYTF.